This T cell receptor (beta chain) was documented in a study of molecular identifiers for immune sequencing clone quantification. The wider study: Naive CD8 RNA (roughly 20,000 or 100,000 cells) was divided into five aliquots, with four sequenced.

The sample holds a few counts of this clonotype. The V end lost 4 bases, the J end lost 7 bases, and 13 bases lay between the germline ends. The germline V gene encodes CDR1 LGHDT and CDR2 YNNKEL (reference sequence). CDR3 length: 13 amino acids. Based on a CD8+CD4-CCR7+CD45RA+ profile, naive CD8 T cells were sorted. MiXCR was run by TCRdb on the PCR reads, yielding one entry per CDR3 protein. The sample holds about 630,000 distinct CDR3 sequences, around 25% seen once. Sample: naive CD8+ T cells from blood, with Jurkat cell RNA spiked in. Described subset: FACS-sorted CD8+CD4-CCR7+CD45RA+ naive T cells. The chain combines TRBV3-1 with TRBJ1-1; no firm D call. The sequence was collected from a human donor in good health. Some libraries in this study had Jurkat cell RNA spiked in. The DNA of the CDR3 is TGTGCCAGCAGCCCCCCGGGCCTTGGTGAAGCTTTCTTT. This sequence encodes CASSPPGLGEAFF.